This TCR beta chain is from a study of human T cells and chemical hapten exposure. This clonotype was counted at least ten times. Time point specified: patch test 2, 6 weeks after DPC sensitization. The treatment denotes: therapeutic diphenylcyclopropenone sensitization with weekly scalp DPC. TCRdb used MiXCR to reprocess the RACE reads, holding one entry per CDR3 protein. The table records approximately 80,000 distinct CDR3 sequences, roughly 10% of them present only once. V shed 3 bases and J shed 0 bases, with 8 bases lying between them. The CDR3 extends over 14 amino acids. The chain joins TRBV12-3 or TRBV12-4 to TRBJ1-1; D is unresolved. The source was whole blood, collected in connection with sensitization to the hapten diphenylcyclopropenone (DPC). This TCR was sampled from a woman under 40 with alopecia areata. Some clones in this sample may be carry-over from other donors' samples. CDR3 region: CASSLGGMNTEAFF. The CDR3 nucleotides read TGTGCCAGCAGTTTGGGCGGCATGAACACTGAAGCTTTCTTT.